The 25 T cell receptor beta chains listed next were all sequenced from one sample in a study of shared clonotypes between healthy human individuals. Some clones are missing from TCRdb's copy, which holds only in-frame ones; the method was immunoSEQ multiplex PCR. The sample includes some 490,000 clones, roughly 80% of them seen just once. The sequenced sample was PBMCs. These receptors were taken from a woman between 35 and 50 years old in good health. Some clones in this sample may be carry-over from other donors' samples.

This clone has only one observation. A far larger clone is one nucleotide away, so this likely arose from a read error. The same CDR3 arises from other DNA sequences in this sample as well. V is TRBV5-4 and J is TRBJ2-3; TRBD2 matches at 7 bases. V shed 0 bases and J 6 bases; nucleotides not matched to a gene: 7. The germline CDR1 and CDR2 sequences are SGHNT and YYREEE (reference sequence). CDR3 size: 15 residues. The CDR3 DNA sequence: TGTGCCAGCAGCTTGGGTGGGAGGGTCACGGATACGCAGTATTTT. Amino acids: CASSLGGRVTDTQYF.

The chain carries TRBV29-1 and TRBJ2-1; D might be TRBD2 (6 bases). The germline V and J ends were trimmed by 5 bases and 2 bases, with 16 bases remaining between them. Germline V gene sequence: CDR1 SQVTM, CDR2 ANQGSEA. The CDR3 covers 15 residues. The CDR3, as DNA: TGCAGCGTTTCGCGGCGTCTAGCGCCCTACAATGAGCAGTTCTTC. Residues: CSVSRRLAPYNEQFF.

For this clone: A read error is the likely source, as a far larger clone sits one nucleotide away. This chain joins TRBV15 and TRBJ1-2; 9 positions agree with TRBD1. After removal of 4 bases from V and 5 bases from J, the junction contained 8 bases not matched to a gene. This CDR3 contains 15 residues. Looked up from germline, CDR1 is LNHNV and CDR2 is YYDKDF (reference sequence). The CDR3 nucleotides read TGTGCCACCAGCATAGATAACAGGGGGCCTTATGGCTACACCTTC. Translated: CATSIDNRGPYGYTF.

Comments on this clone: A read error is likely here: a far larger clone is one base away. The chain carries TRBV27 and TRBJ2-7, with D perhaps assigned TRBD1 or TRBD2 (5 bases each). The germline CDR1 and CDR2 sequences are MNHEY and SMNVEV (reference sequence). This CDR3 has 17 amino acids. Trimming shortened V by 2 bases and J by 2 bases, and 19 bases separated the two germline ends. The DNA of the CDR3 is TGTGCCAGCAGTTTAGGGCAAACCGGGACGGAACCCTACGAGCAGTACTTC. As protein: CASSLGQTGTEPYEQYF.

The CDR3 bases are TGTGCTAGTATAGCGCTGACAGATACGCAGTATTTT. Its protein product is CASIALTDTQYF. The chain has TRBV12-5 and TRBJ2-3, with D possibly being TRBD2 (5 bases). V was trimmed by 8 bases and J by 3 bases, leaving 9 bases between them. The CDR3 spans 12 residues. Germline lookup yields CDR1 LGHNT and CDR2 FRNRAP.

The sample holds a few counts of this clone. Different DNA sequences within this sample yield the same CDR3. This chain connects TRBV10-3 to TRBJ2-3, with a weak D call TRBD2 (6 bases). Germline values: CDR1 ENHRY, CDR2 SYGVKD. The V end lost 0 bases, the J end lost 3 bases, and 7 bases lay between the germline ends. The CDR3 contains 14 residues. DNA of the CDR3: TGTGCCATCAGTGAGTCGGCGGGGACAGATACGCAGTATTTT. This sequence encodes CAISESAGTDTQYF.

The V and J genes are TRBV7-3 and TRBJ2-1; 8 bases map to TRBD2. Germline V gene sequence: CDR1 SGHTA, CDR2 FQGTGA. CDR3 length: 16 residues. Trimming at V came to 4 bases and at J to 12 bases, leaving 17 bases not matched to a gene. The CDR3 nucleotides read TGTGCCAGCAGCTCCCTAGGAGCGGGGGACATACACGGGCAGTTCTTC. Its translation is CASSSLGAGDIHGQFF.

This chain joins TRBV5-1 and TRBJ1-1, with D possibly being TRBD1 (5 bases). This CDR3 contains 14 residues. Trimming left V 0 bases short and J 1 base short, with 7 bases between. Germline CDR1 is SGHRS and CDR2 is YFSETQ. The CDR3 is CASSLGGTNTEAFF. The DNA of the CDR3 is TGCGCCAGCAGCTTGGGGGGCACGAACACTGAAGCTTTCTTT. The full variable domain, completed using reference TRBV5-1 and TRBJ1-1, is KAGVTQTPRYLIKTRGQQVTLSCSPISGHRSVSWYQQTPGQGLQFLFEYFSETQRNKGNFPGRFSGRQFSNSRSEMNVSTLELGDSALYLCASSLGGTNTEAFFGQGTRLTVV.

The CDR3 nucleotides are TGTGCCAGCACCAGGGCAGGGGGAGATACGCAGTATTTT. Amino acids: CASTRAGGDTQYF. This rearrangement joins TRBV6-1 to TRBJ2-3, with 7 nucleotides matching TRBD1. This CDR3 has 13 residues. Trimming took 7 bases from V and 5 from J; bases not matched to a gene: 6. The germline V gene has CDR1 MNHNS and CDR2 SASEGT.

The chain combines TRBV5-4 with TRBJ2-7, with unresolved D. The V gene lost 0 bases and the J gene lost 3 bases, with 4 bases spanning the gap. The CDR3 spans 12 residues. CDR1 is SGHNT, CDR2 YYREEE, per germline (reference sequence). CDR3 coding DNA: TGTGCCAGCAGCTTGGGTCACTACGAGCAGTACTTC. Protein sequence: CASSLGHYEQYF.

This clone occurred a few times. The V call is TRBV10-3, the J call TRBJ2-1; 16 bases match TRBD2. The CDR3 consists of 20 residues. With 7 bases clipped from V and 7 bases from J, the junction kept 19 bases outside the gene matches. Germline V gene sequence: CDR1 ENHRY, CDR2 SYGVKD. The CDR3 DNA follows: TGTGCCATCACCAAACGGGCGGGACTAGCGGGAGGGGTTCCGAGGAATGAGCAGTTCTTC. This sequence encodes CAITKRAGLAGGVPRNEQFF.

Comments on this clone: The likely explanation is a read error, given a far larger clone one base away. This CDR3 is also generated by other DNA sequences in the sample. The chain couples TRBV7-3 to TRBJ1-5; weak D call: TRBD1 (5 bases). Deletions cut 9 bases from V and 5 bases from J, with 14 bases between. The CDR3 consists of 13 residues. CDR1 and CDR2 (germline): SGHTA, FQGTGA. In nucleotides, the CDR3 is TGTGCCAGTAGCGCAGACAGTCATCAGCCCCAGCATTTT. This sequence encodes CASSADSHQPQHF.

The CDR3 spells CASKPDRVFEKLFF. CDR3 sequence (DNA): TGTGCCAGCAAGCCGGACAGGGTTTTTGAAAAACTGTTTTTT. The chain is built from TRBV2 and TRBJ1-4; 8 bases are a match to TRBD1. The CDR3 is 14 amino acids. Trimming removed 7 bases from V and 7 bases from J; junction bases left unmatched: 8. Germline V gives CDR1 SNHLY, CDR2 FYNNEI.

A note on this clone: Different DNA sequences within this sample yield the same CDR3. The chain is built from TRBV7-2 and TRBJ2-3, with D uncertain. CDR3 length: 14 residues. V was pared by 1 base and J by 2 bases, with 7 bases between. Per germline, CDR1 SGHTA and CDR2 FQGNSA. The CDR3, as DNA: TGTGCCAGCAGCTTAGACGGCAACACAGATACGCAGTATTTT. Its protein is CASSLDGNTDTQYF.

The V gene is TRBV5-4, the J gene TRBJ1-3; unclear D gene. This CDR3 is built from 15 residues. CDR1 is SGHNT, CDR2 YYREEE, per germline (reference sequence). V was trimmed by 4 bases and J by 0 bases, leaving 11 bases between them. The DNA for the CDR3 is TGTGCCAGCAGCCCAGACATGAGCTCTGGAAACACCATATATTTT. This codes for CASSPDMSSGNTIYF.

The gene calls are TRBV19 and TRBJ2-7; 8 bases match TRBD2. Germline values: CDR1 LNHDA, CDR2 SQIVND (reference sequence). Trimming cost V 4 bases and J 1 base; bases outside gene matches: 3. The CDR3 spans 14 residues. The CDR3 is CASSTQRESYEQYF. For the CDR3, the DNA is TGTGCCAGTAGTACCCAGCGGGAGTCCTACGAGCAGTACTTC. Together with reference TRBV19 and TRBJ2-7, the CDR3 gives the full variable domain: DGGITQSPKYLFRKEGQNVTLSCEQNLNHDAMYWYRQDPGQGLRLIYYSQIVNDFQKGDIAEGYSVSREKKESFPLTVTSAQKNPTAFYLCASSTQRESYEQYFGPGTRLTVT.

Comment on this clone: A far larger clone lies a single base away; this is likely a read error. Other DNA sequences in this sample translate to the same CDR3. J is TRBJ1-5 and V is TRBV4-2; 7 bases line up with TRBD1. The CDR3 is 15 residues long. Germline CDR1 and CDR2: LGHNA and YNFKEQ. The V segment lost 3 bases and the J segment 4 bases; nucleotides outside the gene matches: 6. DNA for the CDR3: TGTGCCAGCAGCCACCGGGACAGTCGTAATCAGCCCCAGCATTTT. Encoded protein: CASSHRDSRNQPQHF.

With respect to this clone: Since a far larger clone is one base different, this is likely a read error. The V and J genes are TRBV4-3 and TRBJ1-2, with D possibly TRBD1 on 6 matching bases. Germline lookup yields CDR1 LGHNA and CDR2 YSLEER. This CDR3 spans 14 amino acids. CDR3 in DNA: TGCCCCAGCAGCCAAGACAGGAGTAACTATGGCTACACCTTC. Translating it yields CPSSQDRSNYGYTF.

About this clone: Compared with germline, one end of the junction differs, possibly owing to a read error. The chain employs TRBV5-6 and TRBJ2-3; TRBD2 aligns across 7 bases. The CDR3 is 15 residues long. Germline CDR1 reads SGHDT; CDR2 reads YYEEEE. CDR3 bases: TGTGCCAGCAGCTTCCGGGGCGGGAGCAGAGATACGCAGTATTTT. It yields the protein CASSFRGGSRDTQYF. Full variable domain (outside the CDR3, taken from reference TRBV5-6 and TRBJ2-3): DAGVTQSPTHLIKTRGQQVTLRCSPKSGHDTVSWYQQALGQGPQFIFQYYEEEERQRGNFPDRFSGHQFPNYSSELNVNALLLGDSALYLCASSFRGGSRDTQYFGPGTRLTVL.

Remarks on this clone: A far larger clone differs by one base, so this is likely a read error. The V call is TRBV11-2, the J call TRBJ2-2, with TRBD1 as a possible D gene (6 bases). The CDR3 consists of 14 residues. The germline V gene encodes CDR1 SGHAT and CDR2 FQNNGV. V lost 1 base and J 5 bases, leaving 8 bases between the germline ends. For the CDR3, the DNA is TGTGCCAGCAGCTTAGGCAGGGGTACCGGGGAGCTGTTTTTT. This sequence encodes CASSLGRGTGELFF.

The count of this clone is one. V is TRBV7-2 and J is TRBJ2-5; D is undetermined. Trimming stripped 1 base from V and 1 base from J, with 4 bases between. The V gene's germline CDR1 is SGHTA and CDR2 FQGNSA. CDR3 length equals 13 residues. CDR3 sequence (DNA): TGTGCCAGCAGCTTAGTTGGCCAAGAGACCCAGTACTTC. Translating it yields CASSLVGQETQYF.

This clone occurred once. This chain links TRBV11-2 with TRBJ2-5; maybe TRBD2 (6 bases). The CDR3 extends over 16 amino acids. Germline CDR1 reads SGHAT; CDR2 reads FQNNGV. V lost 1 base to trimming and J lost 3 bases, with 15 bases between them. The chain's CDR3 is CASSLGWGDGKETQYF. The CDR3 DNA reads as TGTGCCAGCAGCTTAGGTTGGGGGGACGGAAAAGAGACCCAGTACTTC.

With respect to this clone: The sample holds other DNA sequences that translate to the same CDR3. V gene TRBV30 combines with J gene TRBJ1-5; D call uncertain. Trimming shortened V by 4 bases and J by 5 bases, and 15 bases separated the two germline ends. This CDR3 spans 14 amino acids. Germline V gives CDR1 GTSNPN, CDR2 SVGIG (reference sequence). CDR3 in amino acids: CAWTLKGRYQPQHF. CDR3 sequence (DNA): TGTGCCTGGACCCTTAAGGGCCGATATCAGCCCCAGCATTTT.

The CDR3 nucleotides are TGCGCCAGCAGCTTATTCGCCGATAGCTCCTACAATGAGCAGTTCTTC. It is translated as CASSLFADSSYNEQFF. The chain is built from TRBV5-1 and TRBJ2-1; D is ambiguous. Trimming took 2 bases from V and 0 from J, leaving 12 bases between them. Germline loops: CDR1 SGHRS, CDR2 YFSETQ. The CDR3 contains 16 residues.

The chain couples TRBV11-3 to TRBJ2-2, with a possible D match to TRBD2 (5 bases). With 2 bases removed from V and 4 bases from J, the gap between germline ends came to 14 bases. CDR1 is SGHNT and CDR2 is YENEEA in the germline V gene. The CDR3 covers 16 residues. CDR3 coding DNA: TGTGCCAGCAGCTTACGTTTGGGAGCAGGCACCGGGGAGCTGTTTTTT. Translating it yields CASSLRLGAGTGELFF.